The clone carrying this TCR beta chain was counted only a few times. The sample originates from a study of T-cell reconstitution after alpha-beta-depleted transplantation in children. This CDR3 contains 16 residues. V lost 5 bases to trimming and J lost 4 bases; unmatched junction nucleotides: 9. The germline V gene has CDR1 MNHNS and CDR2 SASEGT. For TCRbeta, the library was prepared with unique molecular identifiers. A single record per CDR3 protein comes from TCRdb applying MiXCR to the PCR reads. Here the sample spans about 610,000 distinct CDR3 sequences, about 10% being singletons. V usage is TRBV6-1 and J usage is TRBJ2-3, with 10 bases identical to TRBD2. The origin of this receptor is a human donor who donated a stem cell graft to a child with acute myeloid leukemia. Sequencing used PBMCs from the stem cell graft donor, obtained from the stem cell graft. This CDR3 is CASSPGGAGGADTQYF. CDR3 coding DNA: TGTGCCAGCAGTCCCGGGGGAGCGGGAGGGGCAGATACGCAGTATTTT.